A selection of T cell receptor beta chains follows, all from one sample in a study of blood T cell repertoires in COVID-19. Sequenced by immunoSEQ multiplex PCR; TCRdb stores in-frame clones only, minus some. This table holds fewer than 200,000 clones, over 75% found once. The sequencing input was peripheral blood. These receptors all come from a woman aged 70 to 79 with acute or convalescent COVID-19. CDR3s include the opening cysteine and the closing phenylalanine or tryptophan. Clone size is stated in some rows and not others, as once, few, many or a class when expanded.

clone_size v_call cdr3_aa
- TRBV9 CASSVAGGVEKLFF
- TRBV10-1 CASGLGHSMNTEAFF
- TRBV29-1 CSVEVKGKELGNEQFF
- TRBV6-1 CASSAFGGENTGELFF
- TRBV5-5 CASSLGTDYQPQHF
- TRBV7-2 CASSLTTQIAKNIQYF
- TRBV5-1 CASSLQTGENTGELFF
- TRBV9 CASSVVAGVDTQYF
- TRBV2 CASTPAGEKLFF
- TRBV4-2 CASSPRDRGFTEAFF
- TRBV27 CASSLSGGYMNTEAFF
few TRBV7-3 CASSLTGRGVSEAFF
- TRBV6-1 CASSEPTSGRSTGELFF
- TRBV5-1 CASSLGGQYNSPLHF
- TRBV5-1 CASSSDSRNTEAFF
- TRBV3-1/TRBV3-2 CASEQGSGRETQYF
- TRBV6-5 CASSYLGQGAGELFF
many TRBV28 CASSLLVEAFF
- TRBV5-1 CASSLNPPGGSTDTQYF
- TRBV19 CASSGRTGATNEKLFF
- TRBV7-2 CASSSGLETDTQYF
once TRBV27 CASSFDRGGNQPQHF
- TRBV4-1 CASSTLGEQFF
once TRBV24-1 CATSDPPPTGRNTGELFF
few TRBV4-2 CASSQRLAGTDTQYF
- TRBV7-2 CASSSRLDSYEQYF
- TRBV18 CASSPGLSAEQYF
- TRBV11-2 CASSPGTLEQYF